The 31 T cell receptor beta chains below all came from one sample that was sequenced in a study of T cell responses to AZD1222 COVID-19 vaccine. Some clones are missing from TCRdb's copy, which holds only in-frame ones; the method was immunoSEQ multiplex PCR. Of 150,000 to 200,000 clones in the sample, roughly 92% were seen once. Sequenced material: peripheral blood, taken on day 0 of AZD1222 vaccination. These receptor sequences come from an adult in good health.

The V and J genes are TRBV19 and TRBJ1-5; D remains unclear. Germline V CDR1 and CDR2: LNHDA, SQIVND (reference sequence). The V gene lost 4 bases and the J gene lost 7 bases, with 8 bases spanning the gap. The CDR3 is 12 amino acids. Here the CDR3 reads CASSTMGQPQHF. CDR3 DNA: TGTGCCAGTAGTACAATGGGGCAGCCCCAGCATTTT.

The rearrangement links TRBV5-1 to TRBJ2-1; TRBD2 might be the D (5 bases). The germline CDR1 and CDR2 sequences are SGHRS and YFSETQ. Trimming took 0 bases from V and 7 from J, leaving 17 bases between them. The CDR3 consists of 16 residues. The CDR3 DNA reads TGCGCCAGCAGCTTGGACGGGGTGGAGGCAATGAATGAGCAGTTCTTC. It yields the protein CASSLDGVEAMNEQFF.

The V and J genes are TRBV12-5 and TRBJ1-1, with 9 nucleotides matching TRBD1. Trimming cost V 3 bases and J 0 bases; bases outside gene matches: 11. The length of the CDR3 is 18 residues. The germline gives CDR1 LGHNT, CDR2 FRNRAP. The CDR3 reads CASGLAHRTGVMNTEAFF. The CDR3 DNA reads as TGTGCTAGTGGTTTAGCCCACCGGACAGGGGTTATGAACACTGAAGCTTTCTTT. Drawing the rest from reference TRBV12-5 and TRBJ1-1, the complete variable domain is DARVTQTPRHKVTEMGQEVTMRCQPILGHNTVFWYRQTMMQGLELLAYFRNRAPLDDSGMPKDRFSAEMPDATLATLKIQPSEPRDSAVYFCASGLAHRTGVMNTEAFFGQGTRLTVV.

V and J are TRBV5-1 and TRBJ2-3; TRBD2 is a possible D gene (6 bases). The V end was cut by 4 bases, the J end by 0 bases, with 9 bases between. The CDR3 consists of 14 residues. The germline V gene encodes CDR1 SGHRS and CDR2 YFSETQ. The CDR3 DNA is TGCGCCAGCAGCCCGGGACTTAGCACAGATACGCAGTATTTT. This sequence encodes CASSPGLSTDTQYF.

This sequence joins TRBV6-1 and TRBJ2-3, with 8 bases matching TRBD1. The V segment lost 3 bases and the J segment 2 bases; nucleotides outside the gene matches: 4. Germline V lookup: CDR1 MNHNS, CDR2 SASEGT. The CDR3 runs to 15 residues. The CDR3 here is CASSDGQGITDTQYF. The CDR3 DNA sequence: TGTGCCAGCAGTGATGGACAGGGAATCACAGATACGCAGTATTTT.

This clone was seen just once. This chain connects TRBV7-9 to TRBJ2-2; D may match TRBD1 or TRBD2 (5 bases each). Germline CDR1 and CDR2: SEHNR and FQNEAQ (reference sequence). V lost 4 bases, J lost 1 base, and 19 bases lay in between. CDR3 length: 18 residues. The CDR3 loop reads CASSSGPGRNQNTGELFF. In DNA form, the CDR3 reads TGTGCCAGCAGCTCCGGTCCGGGACGCAACCAGAACACCGGGGAGCTGTTTTTT.

The V call is TRBV11-2, the J call TRBJ2-3, with 9 bases that match TRBD2. CDR1 and CDR2 from the germline V gene are SGHAT and FQNNGV. The CDR3 runs to 17 residues. After removal of 2 bases from V and 3 bases from J, the junction contained 9 bases not matched to a gene. The CDR3 nucleotides read TGTGCCAGCAGCTTACGTTTGGCGGGAGGGCAGACAGATACGCAGTATTTT. It yields the protein CASSLRLAGGQTDTQYF.

The rearrangement joins TRBV27 to TRBJ1-3; D is unresolved. CDR1 is MNHEY, CDR2 SMNVEV, per germline (reference sequence). The CDR3 is made up of 14 amino acids. Trimming removed 7 bases from V and 2 bases from J, with 12 bases in between. CDR3 coding DNA: TGTGCCAGCAAAGGAACAACAACTGGAAACACCATATATTTT. Residues: CASKGTTTGNTIYF.

This rearrangement joins TRBV12-3 or TRBV12-4 to TRBJ1-5; D is possibly TRBD1 (5 bases). The CDR3 is 13 amino acids. Trimming took off 5 bases at V and 4 bases at J, with 9 bases between the two ends. CDR3 region: CASSRDLNQPQHF. The CDR3 nucleotides are TGTGCCAGCAGTCGGGACCTAAATCAGCCCCAGCATTTT.

The chain uses TRBV27 and TRBJ2-7; 15 nucleotides align to TRBD2. The CDR3 spans 17 residues. Germline V lookup: CDR1 MNHEY, CDR2 SMNVEV (reference sequence). V dropped 6 bases and J dropped 0; count of bases not matched to a gene: 6. This chain's CDR3 is CASRGLAGGPSSYEQYF. CDR3 sequence (DNA): TGTGCCAGCAGGGGACTAGCGGGAGGCCCCAGCTCCTACGAGCAGTACTTC.

The chain has TRBV7-2 and TRBJ1-1; 9 nucleotides match TRBD1. Looked up from germline, CDR1 is SGHTA and CDR2 is FQGNSA. V trimming: 1 base; J trimming: 2 bases; junction bases outside the gene matches: 5. This CDR3 spans 16 amino acids. The CDR3 DNA is TGTGCCAGCAGCTTAGAGGGGGGACAGGGTAACACTGAAGCTTTCTTT. Translating gives CASSLEGGQGNTEAFF.

The V and J genes are TRBV7-9 and TRBJ1-1, with 7 bases aligning to TRBD1. Germline loops: CDR1 SEHNR, CDR2 FQNEAQ (reference sequence). This CDR3 has 15 residues. Trimming removed 8 bases from V and 0 bases from J; junction bases left unmatched: 9. Here the CDR3 reads CASGGSQGMNTEAFF. CDR3 coding DNA: TGTGCCAGCGGGGGTTCACAGGGGATGAACACTGAAGCTTTCTTT.

J is TRBJ2-7 and V is TRBV7-2; no clear D. V was cut by 4 bases and J by 4 bases, with 14 bases left in between. The length of the CDR3 is 14 residues. Germline lookup yields CDR1 SGHTA and CDR2 FQGNSA. CDR3 sequence (DNA): TGTGCCAGCAGCTCGTCGGCAGGTTTTTACGAGCAGTACTTC. Translating gives CASSSSAGFYEQYF.

In regard to this clone: Other DNA sequences in this specimen translate into the identical CDR3. This chain connects TRBV30 to TRBJ2-3, with 8 positions matching TRBD2. The V and J ends lost 0 bases and 3 bases, in that order; junction bases with no gene match: 2. This CDR3 has 14 residues. Germline-derived CDR1 and CDR2 are GTSNPN and SVGIG (reference sequence). The CDR3 DNA follows: TGTGCCTGGAGTGTACGGGGGGGGACAGATACGCAGTATTTT. Translation: CAWSVRGGTDTQYF.

The chain employs TRBV4-1 and TRBJ2-7, with D perhaps TRBD1 (5 bases). Germline assignment: CDR1 MGHRA and CDR2 YSYEKL. Between the trimmed V and J ends, which lost 0 bases and 4 bases, there was a span of 7 bases. The CDR3 extends over 13 amino acids. This CDR3 is CASSQDRDYEQYF. CDR3 coding DNA: TGCGCCAGCAGCCAAGACAGGGATTACGAGCAGTACTTC.

The rearrangement uses TRBV18 and TRBJ1-3, with unresolved D. This CDR3 region has 18 residues. Germline V gene data show CDR1 as KGHSH and CDR2 as LQKENI. Trimming removed 1 base from V and 0 bases from J, with 16 bases in between. As DNA, the CDR3 is TGTGCCAGCTCACCACGGACCAGCTCTAAGGCCTCTGGAAACACCATATATTTT. It encodes CASSPRTSSKASGNTIYF.

V gene TRBV18 combines with J gene TRBJ2-1; D possibly corresponds to TRBD1 (7 bases). The germline gives CDR1 KGHSH, CDR2 LQKENI. This CDR3 has 18 residues. V was shortened by 3 bases and J by 4 bases, with 22 bases between the two germline ends. CDR3 sequence (DNA): TGTGCCAGCTCACCCATACCTTATGGAGGGGACAGTTACAATGAGCAGTTCTTC. It encodes CASSPIPYGGDSYNEQFF. The whole variable domain, remainder taken from reference TRBV18 and TRBJ2-1, is NAGVMQNPRHLVRRRGQEARLRCSPMKGHSHVYWYRQLPEEGLKFMVYLQKENIIDESGMPKERFSAEFPKEGPSILRIQQVVRGDSAAYFCASSPIPYGGDSYNEQFFGPGTRLTVL.

A single count supports this clone. The gene calls are TRBV7-8 and TRBJ2-7; D is ambiguous. Trimming removed 0 bases from V and 0 bases from J, with 6 bases in between. Germline CDR1 is SGHVS and CDR2 is FQNEAQ. The length of the CDR3 is 14 residues. CDR3 protein: CASSLALNSYEQYV. CDR3 coding DNA: TGTGCCAGCAGCTTAGCCTTAAACTCCTACGAGCAGTACGTC.

The chain has TRBV6-5 and TRBJ1-6; unclear D gene. Germline assignment: CDR1 MNHEY and CDR2 SVGAGI. V was pared by 2 bases and J by 7 bases, with 6 bases between. The CDR3 covers 13 residues. The CDR3 reads CASSYPGNSPLHF. The CDR3 DNA is TGTGCCAGCAGTTACCCCGGAAATTCACCCCTCCACTTT.

J is TRBJ2-2 and V is TRBV9; TRBD1 is a possible D gene (5 bases). In germline, CDR1 is SGDLS, CDR2 YYNGEE. V lost 0 bases and J 7 bases, leaving 7 bases between the germline ends. The CDR3 runs to 13 residues. The CDR3 nucleotides are TGTGCCAGCAGCGTAGAGCAGGGCGGGGAGCTGTTTTTT. Residues: CASSVEQGGELFF.

The rearrangement joins TRBV12-3 or TRBV12-4 to TRBJ1-2; no clear D. The CDR3 has 13 residues. V lost 3 bases and J lost 8, with 13 bases in between. The CDR3 region is CASSFGGSGGYTF. For the CDR3, the DNA is TGTGCCAGCAGTTTTGGTGGGTCGGGCGGCTACACCTTC.

The J gene is TRBJ2-5, the V gene TRBV5-4; D gene unclear. The germline V gene encodes CDR1 SGHNT and CDR2 YYREEE (reference sequence). Trimming removed 3 bases at V and 0 bases at J, with 0 bases between. The CDR3 loop spans 11 amino acids. Here the CDR3 reads CASSYQETQYF. CDR3 nucleotides: TGTGCCAGCAGCTACCAAGAGACCCAGTACTTC.

CDR3 region: CASSLVDSGGYTF. CDR3 DNA: TGCGCCAGCAGCTTAGTGGACAGCGGCGGCTACACCTTC. The genes are TRBV5-1 and TRBJ1-2; possibly TRBD1 for D (6 bases). The CDR3 runs to 13 residues. CDR1 and CDR2 from the germline V gene are SGHRS and YFSETQ. Trimming took 2 bases from V and 8 from J, leaving 13 bases between them.

The chain links TRBV6-4 to TRBJ1-2, with a possible D match to TRBD1 (5 bases). The CDR3 runs 14 residues. CDR1 and CDR2 from the germline V gene are MRHNA and SNTAGT. The V end lost 3 bases, the J end lost 7 bases, and 15 bases lay between the germline ends. The CDR3 sequence: CASSDFRGSGGYTF. The CDR3 DNA follows: TGTGCCAGCAGTGATTTTAGGGGATCGGGTGGCTACACCTTC.

This rearrangement joins TRBV6-5 to TRBJ2-7; D is possibly TRBD2 (6 bases). The CDR3 sequence is 15 residues long. The germline V and J ends were trimmed by 6 bases and 3 bases, with 18 bases remaining between them. The germline CDR1 and CDR2 sequences are MNHEY and SVGAGI. The CDR3 sequence is CASSGSRGTIYEQYF. CDR3 nucleotide sequence: TGTGCCAGCAGCGGCTCACGGGGGACCATCTACGAGCAGTACTTC.

This rearrangement joins TRBV6-2 or TRBV6-3 to TRBJ1-2; no clear D gene. Between the trimmed V and J ends, which lost 10 bases and 4 bases, there was a span of 16 bases. The CDR3 sequence is 13 residues long. Germline loops: CDR1 MNHEY, CDR2 SVGEGT. The CDR3 bases are TGTGCCACCAGCACAGTGACATTCTATGGCTACACCTTC. Amino acids: CATSTVTFYGYTF.

This clone was observed once. This chain connects TRBV4-1 to TRBJ1-1; D possibly corresponds to TRBD1 (5 bases). V was cut by 1 base and J by 0 bases, with 12 bases left in between. Germline V gene lookup returns CDR1 MGHRA and CDR2 YSYEKL. The CDR3 is 16 amino acids. For the CDR3, the DNA is TGCGCCAGCAGCCAAGGGCAGGGAGGCATGAACACTGAAGCTTTCTTT. It encodes CASSQGQGGMNTEAFF.

V and J are TRBV6-2 or TRBV6-3 and TRBJ1-1; D is possibly TRBD1 (5 bases). From germline, CDR1 is MNHEY and CDR2 SVGEGT. V gave up 2 bases and J gave up 2 bases, with 24 bases separating them. The CDR3 loop spans 19 amino acids. Here the CDR3 DNA reads TGTGCCAGCAGTTACCGAACCGTCCCTTACCGGGACGAAAACACTGAAGCTTTCTTT. This encodes CASSYRTVPYRDENTEAFF.

This rearrangement joins TRBV12-3 or TRBV12-4 to TRBJ1-1; 8 bases map to TRBD1. J was trimmed by 11 bases and V by 2 bases; bases with no gene match: 7. The CDR3 is 13 residues long. As DNA, the CDR3 is TGTGCCAGCAGTTTATTGGCAGGGGGCGACGCTTTCTTT. It yields the protein CASSLLAGGDAFF.

The V gene is TRBV3-1 (or the pseudogene TRBV3-2), the J gene TRBJ1-6; D uncertain. Trimming left V 4 bases short and J 4 bases short, with 14 bases between. CDR3 length: 16 amino acids. The V gene's germline CDR1 is LGHDT and CDR2 YNNKEL (reference sequence). CDR3 sequence: CASSRGRISYNSPLHF. The DNA for the CDR3 is TGTGCCAGCAGCCGCGGGCGGATTTCTTATAATTCACCCCTCCACTTT.

This clone was seen just once. The CDR3 loop is CASSIRLAGVGDTQYF. CDR3 DNA: TGTGCCAGCAGCATCCGACTAGCGGGAGTCGGAGATACGCAGTATTTT. This chain connects TRBV7-9 to TRBJ2-3; 12 bases map to TRBD2. V shed 5 bases and J 5 bases; nucleotides not matched to a gene: 8. The CDR3 loop spans 16 amino acids. Germline V gives CDR1 SEHNR, CDR2 FQNEAQ (reference sequence).